This T cell receptor beta chain was recorded in a study of blood T cell repertoires in COVID-19. Study-level information: COVID-19 samples collected from the United States, Italy and Spain covered acute and convalescent phases.

Clinical history as reported by participants underpinned cohort assignment. Trimming took 2 bases from V and 0 from J, leaving 14 bases between them. The CDR3 is made up of 16 amino acids. CDR1 and CDR2 from the germline V gene are GTSNPN and SVGIG (reference sequence). Measured with immunoSEQ multiplex PCR; TCRdb has only the in-frame clones, and not every one. The sample consists of approximately 240,000 clones, about 80% of them appearing once. Sequencing was done on a sample of PBMCs or T cells enriched from blood (not recorded which). The chain recombines TRBV30 with TRBJ1-3; D is unclear. The receptor comes from a middle-aged woman with acute COVID-19. The CDR3 coding sequence is TGTGCCTGGAGTCCCTGGGCGGACTCCTCTGGAAACACCATATATTTT. As protein: CAWSPWADSSGNTIYF.